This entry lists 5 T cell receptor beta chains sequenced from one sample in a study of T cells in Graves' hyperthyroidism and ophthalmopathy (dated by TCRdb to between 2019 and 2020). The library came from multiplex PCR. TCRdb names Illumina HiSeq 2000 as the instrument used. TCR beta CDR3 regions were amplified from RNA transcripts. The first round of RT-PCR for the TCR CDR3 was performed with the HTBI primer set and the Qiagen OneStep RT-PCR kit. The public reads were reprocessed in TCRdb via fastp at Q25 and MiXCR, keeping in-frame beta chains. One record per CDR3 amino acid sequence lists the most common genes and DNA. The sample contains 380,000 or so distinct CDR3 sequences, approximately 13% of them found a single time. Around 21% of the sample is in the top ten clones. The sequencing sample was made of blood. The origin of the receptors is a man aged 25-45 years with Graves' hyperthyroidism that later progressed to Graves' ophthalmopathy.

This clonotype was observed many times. The CDR3 region is CSASLAREGNEKLFF. The CDR3 nucleotides are TGCAGTGCTAGCCTAGCCCGGGAGGGGAATGAAAAACTGTTTTTT. V usage is TRBV20-1 and J usage is TRBJ1-4; possibly TRBD1 for D (5 bases). The CDR3 consists of 15 residues. Trimming took 3 bases from V and 5 from J, leaving 16 bases between them. Germline CDR1 is DFQATT and CDR2 is SNEGSKA (reference sequence).

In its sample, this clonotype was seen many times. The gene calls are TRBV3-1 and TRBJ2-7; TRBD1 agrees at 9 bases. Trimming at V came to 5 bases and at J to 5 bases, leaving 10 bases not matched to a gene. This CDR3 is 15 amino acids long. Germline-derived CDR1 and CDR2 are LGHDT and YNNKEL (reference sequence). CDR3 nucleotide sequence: TGTGCCAGCAGCTACGGACAGGGGCGCGACGACGAGCAGTACTTC. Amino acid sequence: CASSYGQGRDDEQYF.

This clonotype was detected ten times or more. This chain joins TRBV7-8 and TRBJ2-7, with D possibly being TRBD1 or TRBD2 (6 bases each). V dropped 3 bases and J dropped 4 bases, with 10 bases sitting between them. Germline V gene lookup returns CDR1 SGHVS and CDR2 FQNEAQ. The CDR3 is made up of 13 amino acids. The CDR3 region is CASSLGGRYEQYF. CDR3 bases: TGTGCCAGCAGCTTGGGGGGCCGTTACGAGCAGTACTTC.

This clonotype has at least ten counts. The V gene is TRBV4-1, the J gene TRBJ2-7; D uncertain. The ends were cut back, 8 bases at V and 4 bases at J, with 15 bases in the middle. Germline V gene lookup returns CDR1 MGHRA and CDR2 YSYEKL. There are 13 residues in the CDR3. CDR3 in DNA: TGCGCCAGCCGTGGGCCAAATTCGTACGAGCAGTACTTC. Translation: CASRGPNSYEQYF.

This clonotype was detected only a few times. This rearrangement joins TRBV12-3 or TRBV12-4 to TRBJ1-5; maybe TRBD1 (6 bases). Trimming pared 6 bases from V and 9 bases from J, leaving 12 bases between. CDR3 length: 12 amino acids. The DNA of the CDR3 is TGTGCCAGCAGACTAACGACAGGGCCCCAGCATTTT. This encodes CASRLTTGPQHF.